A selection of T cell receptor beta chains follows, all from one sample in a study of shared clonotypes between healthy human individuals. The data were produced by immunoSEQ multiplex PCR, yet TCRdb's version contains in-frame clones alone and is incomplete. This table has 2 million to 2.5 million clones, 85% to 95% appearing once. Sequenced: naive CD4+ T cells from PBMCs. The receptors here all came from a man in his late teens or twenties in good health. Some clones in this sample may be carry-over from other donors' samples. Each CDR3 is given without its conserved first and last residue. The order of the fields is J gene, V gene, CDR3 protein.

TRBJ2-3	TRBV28	ASSGGRGQY
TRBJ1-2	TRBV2	ASSVYGSGYT
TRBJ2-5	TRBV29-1	SVVGLEETQY
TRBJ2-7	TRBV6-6	ASSYSQGPSSYEQY
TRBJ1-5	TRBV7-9	ASSLGGGNQPQH
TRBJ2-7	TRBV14	ASSSTWSYDVYEQY
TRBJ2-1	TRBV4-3	ASSQDVGGVDLGEQF
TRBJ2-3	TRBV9	ASSVGRASTDTQY
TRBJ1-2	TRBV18	ASSPLKLQVRYGYT
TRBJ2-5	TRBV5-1	ASSLDRGVETQY
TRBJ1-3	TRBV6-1	ASSGPRSGNTIY
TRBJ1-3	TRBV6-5	ATTRHPSGNTIY
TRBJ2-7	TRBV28	ASSSGGKAYEQY
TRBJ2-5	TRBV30	AWSKAGMARTQY
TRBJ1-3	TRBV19	ASSIAGPDYSGNTIY
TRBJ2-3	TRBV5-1	ASSLTSPTDTQY
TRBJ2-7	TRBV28	ASSPLTGALYEQY
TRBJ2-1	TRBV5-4	ASSSKREDYNEQF
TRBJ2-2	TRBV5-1	ASSLDPVTGELF
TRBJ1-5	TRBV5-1	ASSYGSAGQPQH
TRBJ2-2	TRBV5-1	ASSIPGAPDTGELF
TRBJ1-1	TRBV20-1	SAKQNTEAF
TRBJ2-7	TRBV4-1	ASSQVYFYEQY
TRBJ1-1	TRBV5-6	ASSLGAQGYLPLNTEAF
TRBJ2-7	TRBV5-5	ASSLGIYEQY
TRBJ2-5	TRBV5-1	ASSLAGQGSQETQY
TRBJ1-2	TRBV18	ASSPGRVGYT
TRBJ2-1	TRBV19	ASSIGVSSYNEQF
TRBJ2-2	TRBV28	ASGPFGQGRTGELF
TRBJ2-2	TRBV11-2	ASSLGGRVWSGELF
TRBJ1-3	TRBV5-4	ASSLGSSYGGGNTIY
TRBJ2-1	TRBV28	ASSPPRGVIFDEQF
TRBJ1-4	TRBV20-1	SASREKLF
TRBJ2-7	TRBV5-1	ASAVDSVVYEQY
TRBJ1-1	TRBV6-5	ASSYSSGRGNTEAF
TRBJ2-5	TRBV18	ASSPPGLSLETQY
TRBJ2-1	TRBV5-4	ASSLRGSFTYNEQF
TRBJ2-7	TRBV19	ASRASAKASYEQY
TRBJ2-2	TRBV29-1	SVEDNSGRAGELF
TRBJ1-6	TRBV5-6	ASSRTDSPLH
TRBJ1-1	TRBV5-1	ASSSITGGGGTSEAF